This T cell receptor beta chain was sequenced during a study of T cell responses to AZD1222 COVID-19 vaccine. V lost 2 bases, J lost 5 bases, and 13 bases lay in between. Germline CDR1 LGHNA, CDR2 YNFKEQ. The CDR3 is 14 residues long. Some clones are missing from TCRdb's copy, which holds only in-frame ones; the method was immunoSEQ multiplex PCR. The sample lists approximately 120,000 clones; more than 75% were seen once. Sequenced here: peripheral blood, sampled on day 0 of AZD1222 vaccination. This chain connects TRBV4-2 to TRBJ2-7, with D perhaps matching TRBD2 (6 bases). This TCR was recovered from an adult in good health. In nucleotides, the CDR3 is TGTGCCAGCAGCCAACGCGGGATAGCCAACGAGCAGTACTTC. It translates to CASSQRGIANEQYF.